These 20 T cell receptor beta chains were all obtained from the same sample, sequenced in a study of T cell repertoires in cytomegalovirus infection. TCRdb called the reads again in MiXCR, with one record for every CDR3 protein. This table has hundreds of thousands of distinct CDR3 sequences, more than 8% appearing once. Source material: PBMCs. All receptors derive from a human donor in good health (CMV status not recorded). Some clones in this sample may be carry-over from other donors' samples.

This clonotype has a handful of counts. V is TRBV4-1 and J is TRBJ1-2, with D unclear. V gave up 0 bases and J gave up 4 bases, with 12 bases separating them. The CDR3 covers 15 residues. The germline V gene encodes CDR1 MGHRA and CDR2 YSYEKL. The CDR3 DNA is TGCGCCAGCAGCCAAGAGGGTCGGGTCGGCTATGGCTACACCTTC. It codes for CASSQEGRVGYGYTF.

This clonotype was recorded at least ten times. The rearrangement links TRBV7-9 to TRBJ2-5; TRBD1 matches at 7 bases. V lost 5 bases, J lost 5 bases, and 8 bases stayed unmatched. Germline CDR1 SEHNR, CDR2 FQNEAQ (reference sequence). The CDR3 covers 14 residues. CDR3 in DNA: TGTGCCAGCAGCCCAGGGACAGTGGGGGAGACCCAGTACTTC. It encodes CASSPGTVGETQYF.

The chain has TRBV4-2 and TRBJ2-7; TRBD1 aligns across 7 bases. The CDR3 is 14 residues long. Per germline, CDR1 LGHNA and CDR2 YNFKEQ. The V and J ends lost 4 bases and 6 bases, in that order; junction bases with no gene match: 9. The CDR3 spells CASSLPGQPVEQYF. CDR3 sequence (DNA): TGTGCCAGCAGCCTTCCGGGACAGCCAGTCGAGCAGTACTTC.

V usage is TRBV15 and J usage is TRBJ1-2; a possible D gene is TRBD1 (5 bases). Germline assignment: CDR1 LNHNV and CDR2 YYDKDF (reference sequence). The CDR3 covers 13 residues. The V and J ends lost 0 bases and 6 bases respectively, with 8 bases between them. This CDR3 is CATSRDIRDGYTF. The DNA for the CDR3 is TGTGCCACCAGCAGAGATATCAGGGATGGCTACACCTTC.

In this sample, this clonotype turned up a few times. The rearrangement links TRBV2 to TRBJ2-2, with D unclear. The V gene lost 2 bases and the J gene lost 4 bases, with 5 bases spanning the gap. The germline CDR1 and CDR2 sequences are SNHLY and FYNNEI. This CDR3 comprises 13 residues. The CDR3 bases are TGTGCCAGCAGTGAAACATCCACCGGGGAGCTGTTTTTT. Its protein product is CASSETSTGELFF.

The sample holds many counts of this clonotype. The rearrangement uses TRBV7-2 and TRBJ1-2; D is ambiguous. The germline V gene encodes CDR1 SGHTA and CDR2 FQGNSA. CDR3 length: 13 residues. Trimming stripped 5 bases from V and 3 bases from J, with 10 bases between. In DNA, the CDR3 is TGTGCCAGCAGCCCGAGGACCGACTATGGCTACACCTTC. Its translation is CASSPRTDYGYTF. Drawing the rest from reference TRBV7-2 and TRBJ1-2, the complete variable domain is GAGVSQSPSNKVTEKGKDVELRCDPISGHTALYWYRQSLGQGLEFLIYFQGNSAPDKSGLPSDRFSAERTGGSVSTLTIQRTQQEDSAVYLCASSPRTDYGYTFGSGTRLTVV.

The table lists this clonotype with a few counts. The chain combines TRBV25-1 with TRBJ2-6; possible D gene TRBD1, 5 bases. Germline-derived CDR1 and CDR2 are MGHDK and SYGVNS. The V end lost 3 bases, the J end lost 1 base, and 16 bases lay between the germline ends. The CDR3 is 18 amino acids. As DNA, the CDR3 is TGTGCCAGCAGTGAGGGGCCAGGGCTACCGTCTGGGGCCAACGTCCTGACTTTC. Translated: CASSEGPGLPSGANVLTF.

This CDR3 reads CAWFPLTSGFNNEQFF. CDR3 DNA sequence: TGTGCCTGGTTTCCCCTGACTAGCGGGTTTAACAATGAGCAGTTCTTC. This chain connects TRBV30 to TRBJ2-1; 10 bases are shared with TRBD2. In germline, CDR1 is GTSNPN, CDR2 SVGIG (reference sequence). There are 16 residues in the CDR3. V shed 5 bases and J 5 bases; nucleotides not matched to a gene: 12.

V gene TRBV20-1 combines with J gene TRBJ2-5; TRBD2 is a possible D gene (6 bases). This CDR3 is built from 15 residues. V dropped 2 bases and J dropped 4 bases, with 17 bases sitting between them. Germline V lookup: CDR1 DFQATT, CDR2 SNEGSKA (reference sequence). The CDR3 bases are TGCAGTGCTAGATCGCTTCGGGACTTTTTAGAGACCCAGTACTTC. This gives the protein CSARSLRDFLETQYF.

This clonotype occurred many times. The chain links TRBV11-2 to TRBJ2-1; 13 bases agree with TRBD2. V shed 0 bases, J shed 7 bases, and the junction held 6 bases outside the gene matches. This CDR3 spans 17 amino acids. Germline lookup yields CDR1 SGHAT and CDR2 FQNNGV. The CDR3 nucleotides are TGTGCCAGCAGCTTAGATCCGGTACTAGCGGGAGGGAATGAGCAGTTCTTC. Amino acid sequence: CASSLDPVLAGGNEQFF.

With regard to this clonotype: This may be a read error: a much more frequent sequence differs by one nucleotide. The rearrangement joins TRBV7-2 to TRBJ2-3, with 7 bases matching TRBD2. Germline V gene sequence: CDR1 SGHTA, CDR2 FQGNSA. CDR3 size: 14 residues. CDR3 protein: CATKERGSTDMQYF. In nucleotides, the CDR3 is TGTGCCACCAAGGAGCGGGGAAGCACAGATATGCAGTATTTT.

This chain joins TRBV20-1 and TRBJ2-5; tentative D call: TRBD1 (6 bases). The germline gives CDR1 DFQATT, CDR2 SNEGSKA (reference sequence). The CDR3 is 16 amino acids. Trimming pared 1 base from V and 5 bases from J, leaving 20 bases between. In nucleotides, the CDR3 is TGCAGTGCTAGAGGGGGTGGGGACAACACCGAGGAGACCCAGTACTTC. As protein: CSARGGGDNTEETQYF.

This clonotype appeared a few times. The rearrangement uses TRBV5-1 and TRBJ1-2; TRBD1 matches at 10 bases. Germline V CDR1 and CDR2: SGHRS, YFSETQ. The CDR3 has 16 residues. J lost 5 bases, V lost 0 bases, and 7 bases had no gene match. The CDR3 sequence is CASSLGHRDRGYGYTF. As DNA, the CDR3 is TGCGCCAGCAGCTTGGGTCACCGGGACAGGGGATATGGCTACACCTTC.

This clonotype was seen a handful of times. Here the CDR3 reads CASSEVLAGRNEQFF. The CDR3 DNA follows: TGTGCCAGCAGCGAAGTACTAGCGGGCCGAAATGAGCAGTTCTTC. The chain joins TRBV7-9 to TRBJ2-1; TRBD2 aligns across 9 bases. The V gene end was trimmed by 5 bases and the J gene end by 7 bases; junction bases not matched to a gene: 9. The CDR3 is made up of 15 amino acids. Germline V CDR1 and CDR2: SEHNR, FQNEAQ (reference sequence). Variable domain in full (rest from reference TRBV7-9 and TRBJ2-1): DTGVSQNPRHKITKRGQNVTFRCDPISEHNRLYWYRQTLGQGPEFLTYFQNEAQLEKSRLLSDRFSAERPKGSFSTLEIQRTEQGDSAMYLCASSEVLAGRNEQFFGPGTRLTVL.

This clonotype came up many times. V is TRBV5-5 and J is TRBJ1-3, with 8 bases fitting TRBD1. Germline lookup yields CDR1 SGHKS and CDR2 YYEKEE (reference sequence). V lost 2 bases to trimming and J lost 3 bases; unmatched junction nucleotides: 1. The CDR3 sequence is 14 residues long. The CDR3 DNA reads as TGTGCCAGCAGCTTCGGGACAGGTGGAAACACCATATATTTT. Residues: CASSFGTGGNTIYF.

This clonotype was picked up many times. CDR3 DNA: TGTGCCAGTCTCACGGGACTAGCTAACCACGAGCAGTACTTC. This encodes CASLTGLANHEQYF. The chain links TRBV28 to TRBJ2-7, with 9 positions matching TRBD2. This CDR3 is 14 amino acids long. CDR1 is MDHEN and CDR2 is SYDVKM in the germline V gene. Trimming cost V 9 bases and J 5 bases; bases outside gene matches: 11.

This clonotype was seen a few times. The V gene is TRBV6-4, the J gene TRBJ2-7, with unresolved D. V was clipped by 3 bases and J by 4 bases, with 7 bases between them. The CDR3 extends over 12 amino acids. Per the germline V gene, CDR1 is MRHNA and CDR2 is SNTAGT. The CDR3 spells CASSEVCYEQYF. In DNA form, the CDR3 reads TGTGCCAGCAGTGAAGTGTGTTACGAGCAGTACTTC.

This clonotype was found many times. This sequence joins TRBV7-2 and TRBJ1-4, with D unclear. Trimming stripped 10 bases from V and 3 bases from J, with 12 bases between. The CDR3 spans 13 residues. Germline CDR1 reads SGHTA; CDR2 reads FQGNSA. The CDR3, as DNA: TGTGCCACCAGGTCCAGGCCTAATGAAAAACTGTTTTTT. Encoded protein: CATRSRPNEKLFF.

This clonotype was seen a handful of times. The gene calls are TRBV6-2 or TRBV6-3 and TRBJ1-5; a possible D gene is TRBD1 (5 bases). The ends were cut back, 2 bases at V and 5 bases at J, with 13 bases in the middle. The CDR3 contains 15 residues. Germline-derived CDR1 and CDR2 are MNHEY and SVGEGT. CDR3 sequence reads: CASSYTPLGHQPQHF. The CDR3 region has the DNA TGTGCCAGCAGTTACACGCCGCTGGGGCATCAGCCCCAGCATTTT.

The table lists this clonotype with many counts. The chain couples TRBV6-2 or TRBV6-3 to TRBJ1-6; 8 positions match TRBD1. The J segment lost 14 bases and the V segment lost 6 bases, leaving 15 bases of the junction unmatched. The CDR3 is made up of 15 amino acids. In germline, CDR1 is MNHEY, CDR2 SVGEGT. CDR3 in DNA: TGTGCCAGCAGCCGCAGGGGGCCCGTGAGTTTGACCCTCCACTTT. The encoded protein is CASSRRGPVSLTLHF.